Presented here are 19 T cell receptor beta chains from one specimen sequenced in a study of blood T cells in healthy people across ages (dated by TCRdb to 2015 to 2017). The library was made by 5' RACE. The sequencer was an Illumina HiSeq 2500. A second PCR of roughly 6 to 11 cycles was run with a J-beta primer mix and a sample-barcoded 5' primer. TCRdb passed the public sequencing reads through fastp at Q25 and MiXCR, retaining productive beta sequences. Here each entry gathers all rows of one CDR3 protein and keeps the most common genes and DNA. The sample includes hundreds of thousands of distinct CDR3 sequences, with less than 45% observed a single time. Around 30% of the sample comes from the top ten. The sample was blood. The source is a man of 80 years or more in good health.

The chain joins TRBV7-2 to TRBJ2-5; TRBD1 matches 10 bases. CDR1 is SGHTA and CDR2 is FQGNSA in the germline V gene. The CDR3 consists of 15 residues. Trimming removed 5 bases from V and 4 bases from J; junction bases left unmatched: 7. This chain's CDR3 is CASSLGDRGGETQYF. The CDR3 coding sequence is TGTGCCAGCAGCCTAGGGGACAGGGGAGGAGAGACCCAGTACTTC.

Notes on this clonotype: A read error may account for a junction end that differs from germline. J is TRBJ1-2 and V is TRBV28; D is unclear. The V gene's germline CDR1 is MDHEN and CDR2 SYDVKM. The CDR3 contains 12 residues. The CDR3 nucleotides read TGTGCCAGCAGGTTATCTGTCCATGGCTACACCTTC. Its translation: CASRLSVHGYTF.

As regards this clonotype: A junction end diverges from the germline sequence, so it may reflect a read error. The CDR3 DNA follows: TGTGCTAGCAGTACAGCCGGGACCGGGTCCTACGAGCAGTACTTC. Translation: CASSTAGTGSYEQYF. The chain joins TRBV6-1 to TRBJ2-7; D may match TRBD1 or TRBD2 (5 bases each). This CDR3 is 15 amino acids long. Germline V gene lookup returns CDR1 MNHNS and CDR2 SASEGT.

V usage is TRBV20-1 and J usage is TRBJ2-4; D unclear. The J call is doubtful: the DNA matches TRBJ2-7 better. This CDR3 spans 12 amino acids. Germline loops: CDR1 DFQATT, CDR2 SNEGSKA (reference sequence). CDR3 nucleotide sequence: TGCAGTGCTAGACTAGACCTCTACGAGCAGTACTTC. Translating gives CSARLDLYEQYF.

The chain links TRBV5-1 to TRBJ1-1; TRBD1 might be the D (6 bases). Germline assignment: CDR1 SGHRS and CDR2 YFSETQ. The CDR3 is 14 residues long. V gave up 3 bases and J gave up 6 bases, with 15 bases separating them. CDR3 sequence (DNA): TGCGCCAGCAGCTCGACAGGTATTCGCGCTGAAGCTTTCTTT. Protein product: CASSSTGIRAEAFF.

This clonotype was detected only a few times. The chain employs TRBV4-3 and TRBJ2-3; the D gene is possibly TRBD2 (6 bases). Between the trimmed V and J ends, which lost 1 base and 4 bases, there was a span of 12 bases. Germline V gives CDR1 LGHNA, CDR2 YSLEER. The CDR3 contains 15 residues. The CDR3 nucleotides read TGCGCCAGCAGCCAAGGCCGTAGGGAGGCAGATACGCAGTATTTT. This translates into CASSQGRREADTQYF.

CDR3 sequence (DNA): TGCAGTGCTTCGTCGGGGCGGGGGATCGAGCAGTTCTTC. Translation gives CSASSGRGIEQFF. The chain links TRBV20-1 to TRBJ2-1, with 7 bases aligning to TRBD2. The CDR3 sequence is 13 residues long. V lost 5 bases, J lost 10 bases, and 11 bases stayed unmatched. Germline V lookup: CDR1 DFQATT, CDR2 SNEGSKA (reference sequence).

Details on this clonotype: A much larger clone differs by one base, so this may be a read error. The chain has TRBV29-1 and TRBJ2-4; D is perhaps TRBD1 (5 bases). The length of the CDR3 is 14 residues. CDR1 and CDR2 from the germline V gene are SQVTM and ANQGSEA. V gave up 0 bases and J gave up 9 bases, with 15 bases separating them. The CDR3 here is CSVEDRATRGIQYF. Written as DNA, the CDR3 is TGCAGCGTTGAAGATCGGGCGACAAGGGGCATTCAGTACTTC.

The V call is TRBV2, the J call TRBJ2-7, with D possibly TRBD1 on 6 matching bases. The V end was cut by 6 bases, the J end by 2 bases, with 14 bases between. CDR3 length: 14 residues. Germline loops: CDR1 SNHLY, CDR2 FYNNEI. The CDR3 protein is CASSLGNRAYEQYF. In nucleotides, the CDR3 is TGTGCCAGCAGCCTGGGGAACAGGGCCTACGAGCAGTACTTC.

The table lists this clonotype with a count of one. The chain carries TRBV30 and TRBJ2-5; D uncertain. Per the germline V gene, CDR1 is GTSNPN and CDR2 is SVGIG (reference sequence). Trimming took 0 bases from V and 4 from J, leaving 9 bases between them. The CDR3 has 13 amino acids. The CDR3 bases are TGTGCCTGGAGTGTAAGAGTGAGAGAGACCCAGTACTTC. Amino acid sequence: CAWSVRVRETQYF.

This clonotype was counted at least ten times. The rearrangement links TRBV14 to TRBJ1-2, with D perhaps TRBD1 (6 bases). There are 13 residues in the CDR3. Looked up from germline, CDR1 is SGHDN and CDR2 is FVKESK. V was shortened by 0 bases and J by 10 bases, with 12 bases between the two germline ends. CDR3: CASSQDLSGAYTF. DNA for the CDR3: TGTGCCAGCAGCCAAGATCTGTCGGGGGCCTACACCTTC.

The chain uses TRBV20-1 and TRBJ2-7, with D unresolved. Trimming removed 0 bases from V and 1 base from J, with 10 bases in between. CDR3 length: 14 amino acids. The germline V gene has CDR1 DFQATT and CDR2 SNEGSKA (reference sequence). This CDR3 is CSARDRVGSYEQYF. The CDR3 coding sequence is TGCAGTGCTAGAGATAGGGTTGGATCCTACGAGCAGTACTTC.

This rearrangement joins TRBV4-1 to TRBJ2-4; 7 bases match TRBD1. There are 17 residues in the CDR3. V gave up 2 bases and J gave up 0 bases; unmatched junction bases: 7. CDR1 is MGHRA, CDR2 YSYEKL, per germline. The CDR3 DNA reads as TGCGCCAGCAGCCAACTAGGGGGCTCTTTAGCCAAAAACATTCAGTACTTC. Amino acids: CASSQLGGSLAKNIQYF.

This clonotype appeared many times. This chain's CDR3 is CSARDLGLVRPYEQYF. CDR3 nucleotide sequence: TGCAGTGCTAGAGATCTGGGACTAGTGAGACCCTACGAGCAGTACTTC. J is TRBJ2-7 and V is TRBV20-1, with 8 bases lining up with TRBD2. The CDR3 sequence is 16 residues long. Germline V gives CDR1 DFQATT, CDR2 SNEGSKA (reference sequence). Trimming took 0 bases from V and 2 from J; bases not matched to a gene: 9.

CDR3 DNA: TGCAGTGCTAATCAATTAGGCCCAAGCTCCTACGAGCAGTACTTC. It translates to CSANQLGPSSYEQYF. The J gene is TRBJ2-7, the V gene TRBV20-1; D unclear. The CDR3 consists of 15 residues. The V gene's germline CDR1 is DFQATT and CDR2 SNEGSKA (reference sequence). V gave up 4 bases and J gave up 0 bases, with 16 bases separating them.

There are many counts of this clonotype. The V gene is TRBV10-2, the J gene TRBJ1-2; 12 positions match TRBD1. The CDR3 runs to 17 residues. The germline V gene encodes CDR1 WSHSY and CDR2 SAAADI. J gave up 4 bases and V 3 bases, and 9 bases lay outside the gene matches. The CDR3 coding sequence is TGCGCCAGCAGTGAAGGGACAGGGGGCGCGGACGGCTATGGCTACACCTTC. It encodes CASSEGTGGADGYGYTF.

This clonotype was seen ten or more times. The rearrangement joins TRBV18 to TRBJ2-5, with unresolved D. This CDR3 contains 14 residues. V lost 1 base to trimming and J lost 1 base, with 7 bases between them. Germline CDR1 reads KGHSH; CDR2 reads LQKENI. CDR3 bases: TGTGCCAGCTCACCACAGATGGGCCAAGAGACCCAGTACTTC. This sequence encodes CASSPQMGQETQYF.

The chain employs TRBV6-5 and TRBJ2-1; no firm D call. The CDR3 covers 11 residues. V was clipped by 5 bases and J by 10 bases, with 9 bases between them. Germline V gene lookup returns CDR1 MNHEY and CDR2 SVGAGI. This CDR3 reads CASSTRHEQFF. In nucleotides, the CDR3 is TGTGCCAGCAGTACACGCCACGAGCAGTTCTTC.

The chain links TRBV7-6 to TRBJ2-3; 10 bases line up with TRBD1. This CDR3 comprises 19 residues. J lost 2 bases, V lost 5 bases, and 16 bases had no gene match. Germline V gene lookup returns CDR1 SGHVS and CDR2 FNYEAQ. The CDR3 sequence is CASSQVPGQGQWNTDTQYF. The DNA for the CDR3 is TGTGCCAGCAGCCAAGTCCCGGGACAGGGGCAATGGAACACAGATACGCAGTATTTT.